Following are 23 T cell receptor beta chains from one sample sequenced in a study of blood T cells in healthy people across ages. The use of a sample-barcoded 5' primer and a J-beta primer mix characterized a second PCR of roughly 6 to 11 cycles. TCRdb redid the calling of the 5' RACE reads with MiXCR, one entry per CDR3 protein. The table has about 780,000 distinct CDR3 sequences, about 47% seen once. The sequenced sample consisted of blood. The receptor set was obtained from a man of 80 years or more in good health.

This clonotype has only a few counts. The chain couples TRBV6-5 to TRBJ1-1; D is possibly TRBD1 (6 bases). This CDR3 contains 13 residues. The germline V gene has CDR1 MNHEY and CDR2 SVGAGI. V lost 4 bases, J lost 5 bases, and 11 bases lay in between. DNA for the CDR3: TGTGCCAGCAGTTCAGGGGCAAGGACTGAAGCTTTCTTT. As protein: CASSSGARTEAFF.

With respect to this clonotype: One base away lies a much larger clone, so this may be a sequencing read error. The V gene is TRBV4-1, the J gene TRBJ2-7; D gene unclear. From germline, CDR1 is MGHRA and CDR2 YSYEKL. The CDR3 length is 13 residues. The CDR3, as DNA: TGCGCCAGCAACCAAGAATTCGCCTACGAGCAGTACTTC. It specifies CASNQEFAYEQYF.

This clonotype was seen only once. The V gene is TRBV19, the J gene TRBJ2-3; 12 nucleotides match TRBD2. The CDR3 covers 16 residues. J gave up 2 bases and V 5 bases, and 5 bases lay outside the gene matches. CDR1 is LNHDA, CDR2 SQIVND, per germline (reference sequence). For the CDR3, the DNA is TGTGCCAGTAGTGCAAGACTAGCGGGAGTCACAGATACGCAGTATTTT. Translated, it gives CASSARLAGVTDTQYF.

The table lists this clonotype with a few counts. The CDR3 region has the DNA TGCGCCAGCAGCTTGGTGGTTGAGGGCCACAATGAGCAGTTCTTC. This translates into CASSLVVEGHNEQFF. V is TRBV5-1 and J is TRBJ2-1; D may be TRBD2 (5 bases). CDR3 length: 15 amino acids. The V end lost 0 bases, the J end lost 5 bases, and 12 bases lay between the germline ends. Per the germline V gene, CDR1 is SGHRS and CDR2 is YFSETQ. Full variable domain (outside the CDR3, taken from reference TRBV5-1 and TRBJ2-1): KAGVTQTPRYLIKTRGQQVTLSCSPISGHRSVSWYQQTPGQGLQFLFEYFSETQRNKGNFPGRFSGRQFSNSRSEMNVSTLELGDSALYLCASSLVVEGHNEQFFGPGTRLTVL.

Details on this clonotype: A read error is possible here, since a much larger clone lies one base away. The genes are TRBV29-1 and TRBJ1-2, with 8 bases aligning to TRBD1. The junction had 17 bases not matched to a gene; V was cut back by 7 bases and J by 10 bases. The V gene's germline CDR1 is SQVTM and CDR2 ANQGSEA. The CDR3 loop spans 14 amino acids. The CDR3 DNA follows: TGCAGCGCCCTCCCCTGGACAGGGAACCATGACTACACCTTC. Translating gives CSALPWTGNHDYTF.

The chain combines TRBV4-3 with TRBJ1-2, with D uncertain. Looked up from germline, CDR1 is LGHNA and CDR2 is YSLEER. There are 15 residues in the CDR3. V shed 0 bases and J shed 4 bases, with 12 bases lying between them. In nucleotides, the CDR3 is TGCGCCAGCAGCCAAGACTCGTGGCAGATCTATGGCTACACCTTC. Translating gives CASSQDSWQIYGYTF.

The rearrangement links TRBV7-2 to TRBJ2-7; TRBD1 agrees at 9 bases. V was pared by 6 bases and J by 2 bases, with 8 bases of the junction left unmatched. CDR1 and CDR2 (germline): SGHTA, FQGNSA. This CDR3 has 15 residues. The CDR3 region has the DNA TGTGCCAGCAGACGAGGACAGGGGTCGGCCTACGAGCAGTACTTC. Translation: CASRRGQGSAYEQYF. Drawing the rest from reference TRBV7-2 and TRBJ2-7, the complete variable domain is GAGVSQSPSNKVTEKGKDVELRCDPISGHTALYWYRQSLGQGLEFLIYFQGNSAPDKSGLPSDRFSAERTGGSVSTLTIQRTQQEDSAVYLCASRRGQGSAYEQYFGPGTRLTVT.

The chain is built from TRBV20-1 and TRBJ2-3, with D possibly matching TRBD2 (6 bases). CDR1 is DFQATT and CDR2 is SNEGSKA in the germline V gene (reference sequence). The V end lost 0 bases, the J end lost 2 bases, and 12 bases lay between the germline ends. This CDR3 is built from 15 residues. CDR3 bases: TGCAGTGCTAGAGACTGGGCTAGCGCCACAGATACGCAGTATTTT. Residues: CSARDWASATDTQYF.

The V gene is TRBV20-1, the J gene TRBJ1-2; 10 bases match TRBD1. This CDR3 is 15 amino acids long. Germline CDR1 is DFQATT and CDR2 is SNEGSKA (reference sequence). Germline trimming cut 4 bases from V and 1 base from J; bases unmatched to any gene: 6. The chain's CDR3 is CSATAGDRGNYGYTF. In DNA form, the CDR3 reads TGCAGTGCTACGGCCGGGGACAGGGGTAACTATGGCTACACCTTC.

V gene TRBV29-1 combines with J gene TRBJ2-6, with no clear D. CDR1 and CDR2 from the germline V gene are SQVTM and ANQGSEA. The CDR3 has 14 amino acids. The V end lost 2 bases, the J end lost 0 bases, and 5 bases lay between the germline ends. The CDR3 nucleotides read TGCAGCGTTGAAAAGATCTCTGGGGCCAACGTCCTGACTTTC. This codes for CSVEKISGANVLTF.

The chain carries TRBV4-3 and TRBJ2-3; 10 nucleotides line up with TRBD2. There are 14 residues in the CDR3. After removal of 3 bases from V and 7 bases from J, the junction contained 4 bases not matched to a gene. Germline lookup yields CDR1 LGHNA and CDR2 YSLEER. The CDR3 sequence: CASSQSSGSHTQYF. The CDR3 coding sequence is TGCGCCAGCAGCCAGTCTAGCGGGAGTCATACGCAGTATTTT.

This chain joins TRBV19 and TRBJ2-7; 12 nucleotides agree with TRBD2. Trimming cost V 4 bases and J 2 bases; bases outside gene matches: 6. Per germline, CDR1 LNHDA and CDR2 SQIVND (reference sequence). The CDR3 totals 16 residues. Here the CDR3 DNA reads TGTGCCAGTAGTACTGGACTAGCGGGGACTGCCTACGAGCAGTACTTC. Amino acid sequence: CASSTGLAGTAYEQYF.

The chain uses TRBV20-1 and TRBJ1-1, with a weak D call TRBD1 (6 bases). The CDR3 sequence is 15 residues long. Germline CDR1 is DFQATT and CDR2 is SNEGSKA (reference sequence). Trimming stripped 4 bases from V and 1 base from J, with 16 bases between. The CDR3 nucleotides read TGCAGTGCTATAATACGGCAGGGGTCGAACACTGAAGCTTTCTTT. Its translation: CSAIIRQGSNTEAFF.

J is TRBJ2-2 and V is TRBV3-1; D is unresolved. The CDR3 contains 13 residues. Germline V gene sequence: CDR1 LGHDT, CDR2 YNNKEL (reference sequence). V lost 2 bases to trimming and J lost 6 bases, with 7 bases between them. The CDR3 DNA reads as TGTGCCAGCAGCCAAACTCATGCCGGGGAGCTGTTTTTT. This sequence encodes CASSQTHAGELFF.

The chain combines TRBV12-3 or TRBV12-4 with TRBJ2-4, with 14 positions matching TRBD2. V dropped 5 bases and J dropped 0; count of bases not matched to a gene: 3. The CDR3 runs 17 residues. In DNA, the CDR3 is TGTGCCAGCAGTCCCGGGACTAGCGGGAGAGCCAAAAACATTCAGTACTTC. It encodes CASSPGTSGRAKNIQYF.

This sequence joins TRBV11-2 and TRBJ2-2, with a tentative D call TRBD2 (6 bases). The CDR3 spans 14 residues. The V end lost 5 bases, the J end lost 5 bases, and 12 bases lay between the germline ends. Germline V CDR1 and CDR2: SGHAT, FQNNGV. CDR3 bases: TGTGCCAGCAGCCCACAGACTAGGACCGGGGAGCTGTTTTTT. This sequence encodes CASSPQTRTGELFF.

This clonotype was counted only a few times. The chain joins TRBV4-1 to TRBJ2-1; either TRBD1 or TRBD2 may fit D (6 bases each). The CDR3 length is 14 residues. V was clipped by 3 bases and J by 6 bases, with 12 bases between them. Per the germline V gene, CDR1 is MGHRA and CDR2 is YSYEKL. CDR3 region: CASSHVGGLNEQFF. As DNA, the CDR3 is TGCGCCAGCAGCCATGTTGGGGGGCTCAATGAGCAGTTCTTC.

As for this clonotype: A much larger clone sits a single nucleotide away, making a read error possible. The CDR3 loop is CSAREQSGYGYTF. CDR3 sequence (DNA): TGCAGTGCTAGAGAACAGTCTGGCTATGGCTACACCTTC. The V and J genes are TRBV20-1 and TRBJ1-2; D ambiguous. V lost 0 bases to trimming and J lost 4 bases, with 9 bases between them. The CDR3 is 13 residues long. Germline CDR1 is DFQATT and CDR2 is SNEGSKA (reference sequence).

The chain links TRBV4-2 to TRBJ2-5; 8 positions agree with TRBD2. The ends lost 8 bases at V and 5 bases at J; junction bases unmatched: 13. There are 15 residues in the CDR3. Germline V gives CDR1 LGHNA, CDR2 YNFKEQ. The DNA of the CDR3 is TGTGCCAGCTGCGACGTGGCGGGAGGAGGGGAGACCCAGTACTTC. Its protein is CASCDVAGGGETQYF.

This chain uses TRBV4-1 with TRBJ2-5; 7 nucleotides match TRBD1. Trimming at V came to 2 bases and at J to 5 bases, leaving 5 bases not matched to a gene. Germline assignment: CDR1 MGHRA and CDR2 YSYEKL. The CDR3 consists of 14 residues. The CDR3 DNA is TGCGCCAGCAGCCAAACAGGGGATAGGGAGACCCAGTACTTC. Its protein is CASSQTGDRETQYF.

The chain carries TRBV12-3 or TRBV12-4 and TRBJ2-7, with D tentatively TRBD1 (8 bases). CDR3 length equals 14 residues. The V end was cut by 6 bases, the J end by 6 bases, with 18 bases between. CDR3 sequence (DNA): TGTGCCAGCAGCGTACAGGGGGGGCCGGTCGAGCAGTACTTC. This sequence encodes CASSVQGGPVEQYF.

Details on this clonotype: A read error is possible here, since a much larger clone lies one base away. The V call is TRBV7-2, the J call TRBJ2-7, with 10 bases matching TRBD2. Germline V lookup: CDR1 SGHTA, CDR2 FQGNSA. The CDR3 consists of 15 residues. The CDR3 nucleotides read TGTGCCAGCAGCTTAGGATCTAGCGGGGGCTACGAGCGGTACTTC. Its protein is CASSLGSSGGYERYF. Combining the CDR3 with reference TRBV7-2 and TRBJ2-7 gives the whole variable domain GAGVSQSPSNKVTEKGKDVELRCDPISGHTALYWYRQSLGQGLEFLIYFQGNSAPDKSGLPSDRFSAERTGGSVSTLTIQRTQQEDSAVYLCASSLGSSGGYERYFGPGTRLTVT.

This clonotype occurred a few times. Written as DNA, the CDR3 is TGTGCCAGCAGCTTAGGGGGGAGTCCTTCCTACGAGCAGTACTTC. It encodes CASSLGGSPSYEQYF. This chain uses TRBV7-2 with TRBJ2-7; D could derive from TRBD1 or TRBD2 (5 bases each). The CDR3 loop spans 15 amino acids. V was cut by 1 base and J by 1 base, with 11 bases left in between. CDR1 and CDR2 (germline): SGHTA, FQGNSA.